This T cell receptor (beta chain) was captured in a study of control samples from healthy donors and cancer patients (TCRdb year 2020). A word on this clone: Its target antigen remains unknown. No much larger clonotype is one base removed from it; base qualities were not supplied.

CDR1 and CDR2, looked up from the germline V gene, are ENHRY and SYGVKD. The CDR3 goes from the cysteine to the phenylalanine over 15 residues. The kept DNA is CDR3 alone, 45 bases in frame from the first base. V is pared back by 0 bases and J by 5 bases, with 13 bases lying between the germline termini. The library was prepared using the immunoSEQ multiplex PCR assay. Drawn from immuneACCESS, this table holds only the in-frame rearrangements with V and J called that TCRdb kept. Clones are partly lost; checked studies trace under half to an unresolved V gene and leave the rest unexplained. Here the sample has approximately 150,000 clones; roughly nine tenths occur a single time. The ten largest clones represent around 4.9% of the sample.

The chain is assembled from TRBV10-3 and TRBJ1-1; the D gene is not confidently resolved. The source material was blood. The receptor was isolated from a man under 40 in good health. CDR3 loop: CAISESYMSRTEAFF. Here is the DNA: TGTGCCATCAGTGAGTCGTATATGAGTCGGACTGAAGCTTTCTTT.